Following are 5 T cell receptor beta chains from one sample sequenced in a study of Ad26.COV2.S vaccination and SARS-CoV-2 variants (dated by TCRdb to the early 2020s). The method was the immunoSEQ multiplex PCR assay. The table was pulled from immuneACCESS by TCRdb, which kept in-frame rearrangements only. Such tables lose some clones; where checked, under half of the loss comes from unresolved V genes, and the rest has no known cause. This sample comprises more than 300,000 clones, about 86% of them detected only once. Less than 2% of the sample goes to the ten largest clones. What the treatment or condition label conveys for this sample: 19 received Ad26.COV2.S at low or high dose, single or two shots; 5 received placebo; per-sample allocation not given. Repertoires of vaccine and placebo recipients were sequenced from samples taken on day 63 after the first injection. Material: peripheral blood, obtained in a trial of Ad26.COV2.S vaccine versus placebo. These receptors all come from a person between 18 and 60 years old who received the Ad26.COV2.S COVID-19 vaccine or a placebo.

This chain connects TRBV5-4 to TRBJ2-2; perhaps D is TRBD1 or TRBD2 (5 bases each). The CDR3 has 14 amino acids. The germline gives CDR1 SGHNT, CDR2 YYREEE (reference sequence). V was clipped by 1 base and J by 7 bases, with 11 bases between them. The CDR3 region is CASSLKQGDGELFF. Here the CDR3 DNA reads TGTGCCAGCAGCTTGAAGCAGGGAGACGGGGAGCTGTTTTTT.

This chain joins TRBV3-1 (or the pseudogene TRBV3-2) and TRBJ1-2; D remains unclear. With 0 bases removed from V and 3 bases from J, the gap between germline ends came to 23 bases. The length of the CDR3 is 19 residues. Per the germline V gene, CDR1 is LGHDT and CDR2 is YNNKEL (reference sequence). The CDR3 nucleotides read TGTGCCAGCAGCCAAGATACTCCCTTACGGGGAAGATTTGACTATGGCTACACCTTC. As protein: CASSQDTPLRGRFDYGYTF.

CDR3: CAWSRFDRGNDSPLHF. The CDR3 DNA sequence: TGTGCCTGGAGTAGATTTGACAGGGGGAATGATTCACCCCTCCACTTT. This rearrangement joins TRBV30 to TRBJ1-6; TRBD1 matches 9 bases. J gave up 8 bases and V 2 bases, and 10 bases lay outside the gene matches. The CDR3 covers 16 residues. The germline V gene has CDR1 GTSNPN and CDR2 SVGIG (reference sequence).

V is TRBV18 and J is TRBJ2-7; D gene unclear. The V end was cut by 3 bases, the J end by 3 bases, with 9 bases between. In germline, CDR1 is KGHSH, CDR2 LQKENI. CDR3 length: 13 residues. The CDR3 nucleotides read TGTGCCAGCTCACCCTCTATCTACTACGAGCAGTACTTC. It encodes CASSPSIYYEQYF.

This sequence joins TRBV12-3 or TRBV12-4 and TRBJ1-4; no clear D gene. V lost 4 bases to trimming and J lost 8 bases, with 5 bases between them. This CDR3 contains 11 residues. This CDR3 reads CASSSLEKLFF. As DNA, the CDR3 is TGTGCCAGCAGTTCCCTAGAAAAACTGTTTTTT.